This TCR beta chain was identified in a study of cytotoxic CD8 clonotypes in ibrutinib-treated CLL. Findings and caveats of the study: Age-matched healthy donor levels were exceeded by baseline clonality, which tracked circulating CD8+ T-cell counts. Clonality went higher at ibrutinib response and then dropped back toward baseline at progression.

This clone showed up just a few times. Its cognate antigen is unknown. The repertoire was sequenced with immunoSEQ multiplex PCR; TCRdb's copy has only in-frame clones and lacks some. The sample holds roughly 300,000 clones; roughly 76% are singletons and the top ten take 5.6%. The CDR3 runs to 18 residues. Deletions cut 1 base from V and 5 bases from J, with 23 bases between. Germline V gives CDR1 SGHTA, CDR2 FQGNSA. This receptor was obtained from a human donor with chronic lymphocytic leukemia. The material was PBMCs, obtained at disease progression, from a patient treated with ibrutinib. The genes are TRBV7-2 and TRBJ2-5; a weak D match, TRBD2 (6 bases). CDR3 loop: CASSLVPGAGSPGETQYF. Written as DNA, the CDR3 is TGTGCCAGCAGCTTAGTTCCGGGAGCTGGGTCCCCGGGTGAGACCCAGTACTTC.